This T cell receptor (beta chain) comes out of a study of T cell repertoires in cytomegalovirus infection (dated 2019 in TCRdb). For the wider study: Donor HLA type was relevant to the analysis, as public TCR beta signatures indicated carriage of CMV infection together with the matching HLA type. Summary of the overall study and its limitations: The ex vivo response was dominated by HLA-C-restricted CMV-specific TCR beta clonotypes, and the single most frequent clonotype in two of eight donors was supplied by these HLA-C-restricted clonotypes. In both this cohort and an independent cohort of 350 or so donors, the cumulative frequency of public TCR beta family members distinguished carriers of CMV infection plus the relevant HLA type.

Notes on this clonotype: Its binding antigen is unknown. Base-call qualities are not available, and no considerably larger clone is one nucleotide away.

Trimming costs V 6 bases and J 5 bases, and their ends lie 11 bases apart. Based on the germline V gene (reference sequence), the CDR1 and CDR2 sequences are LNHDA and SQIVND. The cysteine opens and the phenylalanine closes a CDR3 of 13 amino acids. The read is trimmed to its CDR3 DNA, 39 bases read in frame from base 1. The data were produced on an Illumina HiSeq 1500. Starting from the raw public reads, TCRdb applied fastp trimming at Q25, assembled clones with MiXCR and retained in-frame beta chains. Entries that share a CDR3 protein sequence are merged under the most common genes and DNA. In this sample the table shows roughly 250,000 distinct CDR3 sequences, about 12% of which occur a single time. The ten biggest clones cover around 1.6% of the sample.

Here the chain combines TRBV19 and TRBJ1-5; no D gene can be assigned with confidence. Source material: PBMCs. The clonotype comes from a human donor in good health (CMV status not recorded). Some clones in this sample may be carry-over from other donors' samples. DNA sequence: TGTGCCAGTAGCGATCCGGGTCATCAGCCCCAGCATTTT. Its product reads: CASSDPGHQPQHF.